Below are 14 T cell receptor beta chains sequenced from a single sample in a study of blood T cell repertoires in COVID-19. Only in-frame clones appear in the TCRdb table, and some are missing; sequencing was by immunoSEQ multiplex PCR. The sample shows roughly 350,000 clones, 80% to 90% of them seen only once. Sequenced: peripheral blood. Receptors originate from a woman between 50 and 59 years old with COVID-19, enrolled during active disease.

V is TRBV27 and J is TRBJ2-2, with D tentatively TRBD1 (6 bases). The CDR3 extends over 16 amino acids. V lost 4 bases and J 0 bases, leaving 12 bases between the germline ends. Germline loops: CDR1 MNHEY, CDR2 SMNVEV (reference sequence). CDR3: CASSSNRETNTGELFF. The CDR3 DNA reads as TGTGCCAGCAGTTCCAACAGGGAAACGAACACCGGGGAGCTGTTTTTT.

The gene calls are TRBV7-8 and TRBJ1-5, with D hard to call. CDR1 SGHVS and CDR2 FQNEAQ come from the germline V gene. The CDR3 totals 15 residues. Trimming took off 1 base at V and 1 base at J, with 8 bases between the two ends. Here the CDR3 DNA reads TGTGCCAGCAGCTTAGATGGACTGAGCAATCAGCCCCAGCATTTT. This gives the protein CASSLDGLSNQPQHF.

This chain uses TRBV24-1 with TRBJ2-1, with 15 bases identical to TRBD2. The germline CDR1 and CDR2 sequences are KGHDR and SFDVKD. CDR3 size: 17 residues. After removal of 4 bases from V and 11 bases from J, the junction contained 11 bases not matched to a gene. The CDR3 sequence: CATSDRPGTSGRTKQFF. The CDR3 region has the DNA TGTGCCACCAGTGACAGACCCGGGACTAGCGGGAGGACGAAGCAGTTCTTC.

This sequence joins TRBV7-2 and TRBJ1-2; no firm D call. With 2 bases removed from V and 1 base from J, the gap between germline ends came to 14 bases. Germline-derived CDR1 and CDR2 are SGHTA and FQGNSA. The CDR3 is 16 amino acids. CDR3 sequence: CASSLKYDIYNYGYTF. The CDR3 coding sequence is TGTGCCAGCAGCTTAAAGTATGACATCTATAACTATGGCTACACCTTC.

This rearrangement joins TRBV3-1 (or the pseudogene TRBV3-2) to TRBJ1-1; no reliable D call. V shed 6 bases and J shed 0 bases, with 8 bases lying between them. There are 13 residues in the CDR3. CDR1 is LGHDT and CDR2 is YNNKEL in the germline V gene (reference sequence). The CDR3 sequence: CASSKLMNTEAFF. DNA of the CDR3: TGTGCCAGCAGTAAGCTTATGAACACTGAAGCTTTCTTT.

The chain links TRBV4-1 to TRBJ1-2, with a possible D match to TRBD1 (6 bases). Looked up from germline, CDR1 is MGHRA and CDR2 is YSYEKL. The CDR3 sequence is 14 residues long. The germline V and J ends were trimmed by 6 bases and 0 bases, with 11 bases remaining between them. The CDR3 bases are TGCGCCAGCAGAAGGACAGTCACTAACTATGGCTACACCTTC. Amino acid sequence: CASRRTVTNYGYTF.

The chain joins TRBV7-8 to TRBJ2-7, with D maybe TRBD1 (7 bases). Germline assignment: CDR1 SGHVS and CDR2 FQNEAQ. V was shortened by 3 bases and J by 2 bases, with 11 bases between the two germline ends. The CDR3 is made up of 14 amino acids. The CDR3 reads CASSFGGGPYEQYF. CDR3 nucleotide sequence: TGTGCCAGCAGCTTTGGAGGGGGCCCCTACGAGCAGTACTTC. Supplemented by reference TRBV7-8 and TRBJ2-7, the full variable domain reads GAGVSQSPRYKVAKRGQDVALRCDPISGHVSLFWYQQALGQGPEFLTYFQNEAQLDKSGLPSDRFFAERPEGSVSTLKIQRTQQEDSAVYLCASSFGGGPYEQYFGPGTRLTVT.

The chain combines TRBV27 with TRBJ2-7; TRBD2 matches at 8 bases. After removal of 2 bases from V and 3 bases from J, the junction contained 6 bases not matched to a gene. Germline values: CDR1 MNHEY, CDR2 SMNVEV (reference sequence). The CDR3 consists of 15 residues. The CDR3 reads CASSLNKREFYEQYF. CDR3 DNA sequence: TGTGCCAGCAGTTTAAATAAGCGGGAGTTCTACGAGCAGTACTTC.

The chain has TRBV5-4 and TRBJ2-5; TRBD2 matches 12 bases. The V and J ends lost 4 bases and 4 bases, in that order; junction bases with no gene match: 5. CDR3 length equals 15 residues. CDR1 is SGHNT and CDR2 is YYREEE in the germline V gene (reference sequence). The CDR3 sequence is CASSLGLAGPETQYF. The CDR3 nucleotides are TGTGCCAGCAGCCTTGGACTAGCGGGGCCAGAGACCCAGTACTTC. Using reference TRBV5-4 and TRBJ2-5 for the parts outside the CDR3, the full variable domain is ETGVTQSPTHLIKTRGQQVTLRCSSQSGHNTVSWYQQALGQGPQFIFQYYREEENGRGNFPPRFSGLQFPNYSSELNVNALELDDSALYLCASSLGLAGPETQYFGPGTRLLVL.

This clone was picked up a small number of times. This rearrangement joins TRBV4-2 to TRBJ2-2; 7 nucleotides align to TRBD2. The V and J ends lost 2 bases and 5 bases, in that order; junction bases with no gene match: 8. This CDR3 contains 16 residues. Germline V gene data show CDR1 as LGHNA and CDR2 as YNFKEQ. The chain's CDR3 is CASSQQAGVRTGELFF. The CDR3 nucleotides are TGTGCCAGCAGCCAACAGGCGGGAGTACGTACCGGGGAGCTGTTTTTT.

The chain combines TRBV5-4 with TRBJ1-1; D perhaps matches TRBD1 (6 bases). Germline CDR1 reads SGHNT; CDR2 reads YYREEE (reference sequence). The CDR3 covers 14 residues. Trimming stripped 4 bases from V and 4 bases from J, with 14 bases between. The CDR3 DNA follows: TGTGCCAGCAGCACCCTCAGGGGCGGCACTGAAGCTTTCTTT. Its protein is CASSTLRGGTEAFF.

The rearrangement links TRBV3-1 (or the pseudogene TRBV3-2) to TRBJ2-2; 12 bases agree with TRBD2. The CDR3 is made up of 17 amino acids. The trim removed 3 bases at V and 6 bases at J, leaving 8 bases unmatched. Germline V gene data show CDR1 as LGHDT and CDR2 as YNNKEL (reference sequence). The CDR3 DNA is TGTGCCAGCAGCCAGCTCACCGGGACTAGCGGGCCCGGGGAGCTGTTTTTT. It is translated as CASSQLTGTSGPGELFF.

The rearrangement links TRBV7-2 to TRBJ1-1; 7 nucleotides match TRBD1. The CDR3 contains 16 residues. Germline V gene data show CDR1 as SGHTA and CDR2 as FQGNSA. Unmatched junction bases numbered 6, after V lost 2 bases and J lost 0 bases. This chain's CDR3 is CASSLRAGGMNTEAFF. DNA for the CDR3: TGTGCCAGCAGCTTACGGGCAGGGGGGATGAACACTGAAGCTTTCTTT.

This chain links TRBV5-1 with TRBJ2-1; tentative D call: TRBD1 (6 bases). The CDR3 runs to 15 residues. CDR1 and CDR2 (germline): SGHRS, YFSETQ. Trimming cost V 0 bases and J 2 bases, with 9 bases left between them. The CDR3 region has the DNA TGCGCCAGCAGCTTGGGGGACATCGCCTACAATGAGCAGTTCTTC. It translates to CASSLGDIAYNEQFF. The full variable domain, with the rest looked up from reference TRBV5-1 and TRBJ2-1, is KAGVTQTPRYLIKTRGQQVTLSCSPISGHRSVSWYQQTPGQGLQFLFEYFSETQRNKGNFPGRFSGRQFSNSRSEMNVSTLELGDSALYLCASSLGDIAYNEQFFGPGTRLTVL.